This TCR beta chain was identified in a study of control samples from healthy donors and cancer patients. Germline loops: CDR1 SGHRS, CDR2 YFSETQ. This CDR3 contains 12 residues. V was clipped by 7 bases and J by 7 bases; unmatched bases: 5. Clones were read by immunoSEQ multiplex PCR, and TCRdb kept only the in-frame ones, dropping some. The sample has about 67,000 clones, roughly 86% seen once. This receptor was taken from a woman between 45 and 60 years old with head and neck cancer. The sequenced sample consisted of PBMCs. The chain has TRBV5-1 and TRBJ2-1, with 7 bases aligning to TRBD2. The CDR3 sequence: CASGLLANEQFF. The DNA for the CDR3 is TGCGCCAGCGGCCTACTAGCGAATGAGCAGTTCTTC.